One and the same sample provided the 20 T cell receptor beta chains below, sequenced in a study of blood T cell repertoires in COVID-19. The data were produced by immunoSEQ multiplex PCR, yet TCRdb's version contains in-frame clones alone and is incomplete. The table shows 300,000 to 450,000 clones, with approximately 91% occurring only once. The sample consisted of PBMCs or T cells enriched from blood (not recorded which). The receptors derive from a woman in her 30s who had been exposed to COVID-19.

The rearrangement joins TRBV18 to TRBJ2-1; D remains unclear. Germline-derived CDR1 and CDR2 are KGHSH and LQKENI. Trimming shortened V by 4 bases and J by 4 bases, and 14 bases separated the two germline ends. This CDR3 is built from 15 residues. CDR3 region: CASSRYFRGYNEQFF. The DNA for the CDR3 is TGTGCCAGCTCACGTTATTTCCGCGGTTACAATGAGCAGTTCTTC.

This clone occurred once. This chain joins TRBV18 and TRBJ2-7; tentative D call: TRBD1 (6 bases). V lost 2 bases, J lost 2 bases, and 10 bases lay in between. Germline values: CDR1 KGHSH, CDR2 LQKENI. This CDR3 is built from 14 residues. The CDR3 is CASSPGAGAYEQYF. The CDR3 DNA reads TGTGCCAGCTCACCAGGGGCAGGGGCCTACGAGCAGTACTTC.

This clone appeared once. The chain employs TRBV11-1 and TRBJ1-1; D may be TRBD1 (5 bases). The CDR3 length is 14 residues. The germline V gene encodes CDR1 SGHAT and CDR2 FQDESV (reference sequence). Trimming left V 5 bases short and J 2 bases short, with 12 bases between. This CDR3 reads CASSHHGGNTEAFF. The CDR3 coding sequence is TGTGCCAGCAGCCACCACGGGGGAAACACTGAAGCTTTCTTT.

The chain employs TRBV19 and TRBJ1-5; no reliable D call. V shed 8 bases and J shed 3 bases, with 14 bases lying between them. The germline gives CDR1 LNHDA, CDR2 SQIVND (reference sequence). The CDR3 loop spans 14 amino acids. CDR3 nucleotide sequence: TGTGCCAGTGTCGGGGAGGCCTACAATCAGCCCCAGCATTTT. Its protein product is CASVGEAYNQPQHF.

V is TRBV27 and J is TRBJ2-5; D is ambiguous. The CDR3 length is 15 residues. V was clipped by 4 bases and J by 0 bases, with 12 bases between them. Germline CDR1 MNHEY, CDR2 SMNVEV (reference sequence). This chain's CDR3 is CASSSSHLYQETQYF. The CDR3 DNA is TGTGCCAGCAGTTCGAGCCATTTGTACCAAGAGACCCAGTACTTC.

The chain is built from TRBV7-3 and TRBJ2-5; TRBD2 matches 7 bases. Germline V gives CDR1 SGHTA, CDR2 FQGTGA. V lost 5 bases and J lost 0; bases outside the gene matches: 9. The CDR3 is made up of 16 amino acids. Here the CDR3 reads CASSPQGAGYQETQYF. CDR3 nucleotides: TGTGCCAGCAGCCCCCAGGGAGCGGGGTACCAAGAGACCCAGTACTTC.

The chain combines TRBV25-1 with TRBJ2-7, with D possibly being TRBD1 (5 bases). Germline V gene lookup returns CDR1 MGHDK and CDR2 SYGVNS. The ends were cut back, 6 bases at V and 6 bases at J, with 15 bases in the middle. This CDR3 is built from 13 residues. In nucleotides, the CDR3 is TGTGCCAGCAGAGACAGATACCTCTCCGAGCAGTACTTC. The encoded protein is CASRDRYLSEQYF.

The chain carries TRBV9 and TRBJ2-1; 10 bases are a match to TRBD2. CDR1 and CDR2 (germline): SGDLS, YYNGEE. The CDR3 totals 16 residues. The trim removed 3 bases at V and 0 bases at J, leaving 3 bases unmatched. The chain's CDR3 is CASSAGTSVSYNEQFF. The CDR3 DNA sequence: TGTGCCAGCAGCGCTGGGACTAGCGTCTCCTACAATGAGCAGTTCTTC. The full variable domain, completed using reference TRBV9 and TRBJ2-1, is DSGVTQTPKHLITATGQRVTLRCSPRSGDLSVYWYQQSLDQGLQFLIQYYNGEERAKGNILERFSAQQFPDLHSELNLSSLELGDSALYFCASSAGTSVSYNEQFFGPGTRLTVL.

V gene TRBV27 combines with J gene TRBJ2-3; no reliable D call. V gave up 3 bases and J gave up 0 bases, with 10 bases separating them. Germline V gene lookup returns CDR1 MNHEY and CDR2 SMNVEV (reference sequence). The CDR3 has 15 residues. In DNA, the CDR3 is TGTGCCAGCAGTTTCTCTAGAGCTAGCACAGATACGCAGTATTTT. Encoded protein: CASSFSRASTDTQYF.

About this clone itself: Other DNA sequences in this specimen translate into the identical CDR3. The J gene is TRBJ1-2, the V gene TRBV18, with a possible D match to TRBD1 (5 bases). Looked up from germline, CDR1 is KGHSH and CDR2 is LQKENI. Trimming removed 0 bases from V and 4 bases from J, with 12 bases in between. This CDR3 contains 15 residues. The CDR3 loop is CASSPPGQGSYGYTF. CDR3 sequence (DNA): TGTGCCAGCTCACCACCAGGGCAGGGTAGCTATGGCTACACCTTC.

CDR3 coding DNA: TGTGCCAGCGACGCCGGGACAGGGGGCGAGTATGGCTACACCTTC. Its protein is CASDAGTGGEYGYTF. The chain links TRBV25-1 to TRBJ1-2; the match to TRBD1 covers 12 bases. There are 15 residues in the CDR3. Germline CDR1 MGHDK, CDR2 SYGVNS. The V and J ends lost 8 bases and 5 bases, in that order; junction bases with no gene match: 9.

The chain carries TRBV28 and TRBJ1-3; D uncertain. Trimming took off 5 bases at V and 0 bases at J, with 11 bases between the two ends. Germline values: CDR1 MDHEN, CDR2 SYDVKM. The CDR3 runs 15 residues. The CDR3 DNA is TGTGCCAGCAGTAGCCCCCAACTCTCTGGAAACACCATATATTTT. Translating gives CASSSPQLSGNTIYF. The variable domain in full, completed from reference TRBV28 and TRBJ1-3, reads DVKVTQSSRYLVKRTGEKVFLECVQDMDHENMFWYRQDPGLGLRLIYFSYDVKMKEKGDIPEGYSVSREKKERFSLILESASTNQTSMYLCASSSPQLSGNTIYFGEGSWLTVV.

This clone was detected only once. V gene TRBV9 combines with J gene TRBJ2-3; D is possibly TRBD1 (5 bases). Trimming left V 1 base short and J 3 bases short, with 12 bases between. CDR3 length equals 15 residues. Looked up from germline, CDR1 is SGDLS and CDR2 is YYNGEE. The CDR3 is CASSVLDSGTDTQYF. The CDR3, as DNA: TGTGCCAGCAGCGTACTTGACAGTGGGACAGATACGCAGTATTTT.

The genes are TRBV19 and TRBJ1-6; the match to TRBD1 covers 7 bases. The CDR3 is 15 residues long. Germline trimming cut 3 bases from V and 5 bases from J; bases unmatched to any gene: 4. CDR1 is LNHDA and CDR2 is SQIVND in the germline V gene (reference sequence). The CDR3 loop reads CASSIGQVHNSPLHF. CDR3 in DNA: TGTGCCAGTAGTATCGGACAGGTCCATAATTCACCCCTCCACTTT.

This chain joins TRBV9 and TRBJ2-2; 9 nucleotides agree with TRBD1. Germline loops: CDR1 SGDLS, CDR2 YYNGEE. Losses at the gene ends were 9 bases for V and 4 bases for J; bases not matched to a gene: 13. The CDR3 spans 16 residues. CDR3 coding DNA: TGTGCCACCTCGACAGGGGGTGGTACCGGCACCGGGGAGCTGTTTTTT. It specifies CATSTGGGTGTGELFF.

This clone was seen a single time. The chain recombines TRBV3-1 (or the pseudogene TRBV3-2) with TRBJ2-2; possible D gene TRBD2, 5 bases. The CDR3 runs 13 residues. V lost 2 bases and J 7 bases, leaving 8 bases between the germline ends. The germline CDR1 and CDR2 sequences are LGHDT and YNNKEL (reference sequence). CDR3 sequence (DNA): TGTGCCAGCAGCCAATCGAGCGGCGGGGAGCTGTTTTTT. Its protein product is CASSQSSGGELFF.

The chain joins TRBV12-3 or TRBV12-4 to TRBJ2-1; D remains ambiguous. Trimming took off 7 bases at V and 1 base at J, with 8 bases between the two ends. The CDR3 runs 13 residues. In DNA, the CDR3 is TGTGCCAGCATGAGGATATCCTACAATGAGCAGTTCTTC. Translating gives CASMRISYNEQFF.

V gene TRBV29-1 combines with J gene TRBJ1-1; tentative D call: TRBD1 (5 bases). The CDR3 is made up of 15 amino acids. V shed 3 bases and J shed 2 bases, with 16 bases lying between them. Germline lookup yields CDR1 SQVTM and CDR2 ANQGSEA. CDR3 sequence (DNA): TGCAGCGTTGATCCGGCGGGGGGAGGAAACACTGAAGCTTTCTTT. Protein sequence: CSVDPAGGGNTEAFF.

The chain uses TRBV19 and TRBJ1-4; D is ambiguous. Germline V gene lookup returns CDR1 LNHDA and CDR2 SQIVND (reference sequence). This CDR3 comprises 13 residues. V was cut by 6 bases and J by 6 bases, with 11 bases left in between. CDR3: CASSFSQDEKLFF. The CDR3 DNA reads as TGTGCCAGTAGCTTCAGTCAGGATGAAAAACTGTTTTTT.

V gene TRBV11-2 combines with J gene TRBJ2-2, with 9 nucleotides matching TRBD1. This CDR3 is built from 18 residues. J was trimmed by 6 bases and V by 0 bases; bases with no gene match: 11. Germline assignment: CDR1 SGHAT and CDR2 FQNNGV. The CDR3 region is CASSLDLFRGQGPGELFF. CDR3 DNA: TGTGCCAGCAGCTTAGACTTGTTCAGGGGACAGGGCCCCGGGGAGCTGTTTTTT.